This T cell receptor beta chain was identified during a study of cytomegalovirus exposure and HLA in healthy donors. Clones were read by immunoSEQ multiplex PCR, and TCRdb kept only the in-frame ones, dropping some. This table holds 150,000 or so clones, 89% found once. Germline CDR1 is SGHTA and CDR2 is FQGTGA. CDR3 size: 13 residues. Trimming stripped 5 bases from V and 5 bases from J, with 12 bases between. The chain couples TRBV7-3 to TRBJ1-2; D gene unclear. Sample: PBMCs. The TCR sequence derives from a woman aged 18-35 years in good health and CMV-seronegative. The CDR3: CASSTAKQYGYTF. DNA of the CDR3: TGTGCCAGCAGCACCGCTAAACAGTATGGCTACACCTTC.